This is a list of T cell receptor beta chains from one sample in a study of blood T cell repertoires in COVID-19. Data came from immunoSEQ multiplex PCR; TCRdb stores just in-frame clones and leaves some out. The sample yields tens of thousands of clones, approximately 90% seen once. Sequencing used peripheral blood. The receptors here all came from a human donor with acute or convalescent COVID-19. The donor label of this sample is uncertain. Both conserved end residues are part of each CDR3. The D gene is left open where the match is weak. Where a row states a size, it is once, few, many or the class of an expanded clone; other rows omit it.

CDR3: CASSYKDQGQGACQPQHF; DNA: TGTGCCAGCAGTTACAAAGATCAGGGGCAGGGGGCTTGTCAGCCCCAGCATTTT; J: TRBJ1-5; D: TRBD1; size: NA; V: TRBV6-7
CDR3: CATSRAPSGGYNEQFF; DNA: TGTGCCACCAGCAGAGCTCCTAGCGGGGGTTACAATGAGCAGTTCTTC; J: TRBJ2-1; D: TRBD2; size: NA; V: TRBV15
CDR3: CASSLRNSYEQYF; DNA: TGTGCCAGCAGCTTGAGGAACAGCTACGAGCAGTACTTC; J: TRBJ2-7; D: NA; size: NA; V: TRBV5-4
CDR3: CASSQEGGARSLSTDTQYF; DNA: TGCGCCAGCAGCCAAGAGGGGGGGGCGAGGAGTTTAAGCACAGATACGCAGTATTTT; J: TRBJ2-3; D: NA; size: NA; V: TRBV4-1
CDR3: CASSLTSQDTQYF; DNA: TGCGCCAGCAGCTTGACAAGTCAGGATACGCAGTATTTT; J: TRBJ2-3; D: NA; size: NA; V: TRBV5-1
CDR3: CASSYSTSDTQYF; DNA: TGTGCCAGCAGTTACTCGACTTCGGATACGCAGTATTTT; J: TRBJ2-3; D: NA; size: NA; V: TRBV6-5
CDR3: CSVARDRGLYNEQFF; DNA: TGCAGCGTTGCTAGGGACAGGGGACTCTACAATGAGCAGTTCTTC; J: TRBJ2-1; D: TRBD1; size: NA; V: TRBV29-1
CDR3: CASRGTGYYNEQFF; DNA: TGCGCCAGCAGAGGGACAGGTTACTACAATGAGCAGTTCTTC; J: TRBJ2-1; D: TRBD1; size: NA; V: TRBV5-1
CDR3: CAWGGRGTGLEKLFF; DNA: TGTGCCTGGGGGGGGCGCGGGACAGGGCTAGAAAAACTGTTTTTT; J: TRBJ1-4; D: TRBD1; size: NA; V: TRBV30
CDR3: CASSSPPGTSGYNEQFF; DNA: TGTGCCAGCAGTTCACCCCCCGGGACTAGCGGTTACAATGAGCAGTTCTTC; J: TRBJ2-1; D: TRBD2; size: NA; V: TRBV27
CDR3: CASSTTTSDGTDTQYF; DNA: TGTGCCAGTAGTACAACGACTAGCGACGGCACAGATACGCAGTATTTT; J: TRBJ2-3; D: TRBD2; size: NA; V: TRBV19
CDR3: CASSPFRGQGGHTF; DNA: TGTGCCAGCAGTCCTTTCAGGGGGCAGGGTGGCCACACCTTC; J: TRBJ1-2; D: TRBD1; size: once; V: TRBV27
CDR3: CASSSPPWGGYTF; DNA: TGTGCCAGCAGCTCTCCCCCCTGGGGCGGCTACACCTTC; J: TRBJ1-2; D: NA; size: NA; V: TRBV7-2
CDR3: CASAVTGAGNTIYF; DNA: TGTGCCAGTGCAGTAACAGGGGCCGGAAACACCATATATTTT; J: TRBJ1-3; D: TRBD1; size: NA; V: TRBV19
CDR3: CASSVALDFQETQYF; DNA: TGTGCCAGCAGCGTAGCGTTGGACTTCCAAGAGACCCAGTACTTC; J: TRBJ2-5; D: NA; size: NA; V: TRBV9
CDR3: CATSTGLVDTGELFF; DNA: TGTGCCACCTCTACAGGGCTAGTGGATACCGGGGAGCTGTTTTTT; J: TRBJ2-2; D: NA; size: once; V: TRBV15
CDR3: CASSNRARETQYF; DNA: TGTGCCAGTTCGAACAGGGCGAGGGAGACCCAGTACTTC; J: TRBJ2-5; D: NA; size: NA; V: TRBV19
CDR3: CASNRPGLGETQYF; DNA: TGTGCCAGCAATAGACCAGGGCTCGGGGAGACCCAGTACTTC; J: TRBJ2-5; D: NA; size: NA; V: TRBV28
CDR3: CASSEGTTALLREQFF; DNA: TGTGCCAGCAGTGAAGGGACTACGGCCTTACTACGGGAGCAGTTCTTC; J: TRBJ2-1; D: NA; size: NA; V: TRBV6-1
CDR3: CASRRLAGAYDTQYF; DNA: TGTGCCAGCAGGCGACTAGCGGGGGCATATGATACGCAGTATTTT; J: TRBJ2-3; D: TRBD2; size: NA; V: TRBV7-2
CDR3: CASSLGPTGNQETQYF; DNA: TGCGCCAGCAGCTTGGGCCCCACAGGGAACCAAGAGACCCAGTACTTC; J: TRBJ2-5; D: NA; size: NA; V: TRBV5-1
CDR3: CASCQGGGIHEKLFF; DNA: TGTGCCAGCTGCCAGGGAGGAGGGATACATGAAAAACTGTTTTTT; J: TRBJ1-4; D: NA; size: NA; V: TRBV28
CDR3: CSASTSGGVGETQYF; DNA: TGCAGTGCTAGTACTAGCGGGGGAGTGGGTGAGACCCAGTACTTC; J: TRBJ2-5; D: TRBD2; size: few; V: TRBV20-1
CDR3: CASSFDRDNEKLFF; DNA: TGTGCCAGCAGCTTTGACAGGGACAATGAAAAACTGTTTTTT; J: TRBJ1-4; D: TRBD1; size: few; V: TRBV7-8
CDR3: CSLSEGTSGNEQFF; DNA: TGCAGCTTGTCGGAAGGGACTAGCGGGAATGAGCAGTTCTTC; J: TRBJ2-1; D: TRBD2; size: NA; V: TRBV29-1